Sequencing of this T cell receptor (beta chain) was carried out in a study of T cell changes during pregnancy in multiple sclerosis. The data were produced by immunoSEQ multiplex PCR, yet TCRdb's version contains in-frame clones alone and is incomplete. Among tens of thousands of clones listed, 85% to 95% were seen once. The CDR3 spans 18 residues. Losses at the gene ends were 6 bases for V and 5 bases for J; bases not matched to a gene: 16. Germline V gives CDR1 MRHNA, CDR2 SNTAGT. This clonotype originated in a female donor in good health, enrolled as a control in a pregnancy study. The specimen was peripheral blood, collected in the third trimester of pregnancy. The V and J genes are TRBV6-4 and TRBJ2-1; 10 nucleotides agree with TRBD2. CDR3 DNA sequence: TGTGCCAGCAGGGACAGAGAGCCCGGGACTAGCGAGCACAATGAGCAGTTCTTC. Its protein is CASRDREPGTSEHNEQFF.